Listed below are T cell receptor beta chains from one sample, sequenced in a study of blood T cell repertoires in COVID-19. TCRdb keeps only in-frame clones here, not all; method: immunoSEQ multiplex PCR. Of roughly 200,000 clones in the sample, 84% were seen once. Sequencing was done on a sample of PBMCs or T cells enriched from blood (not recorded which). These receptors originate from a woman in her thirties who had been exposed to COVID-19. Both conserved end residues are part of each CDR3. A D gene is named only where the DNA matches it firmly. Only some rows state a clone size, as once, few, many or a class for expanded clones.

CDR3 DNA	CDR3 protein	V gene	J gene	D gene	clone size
TGTGCCAGCGGCGGGGACGGCCTATACGAGCAGTACTTC	CASGGDGLYEQYF	TRBV7-9	TRBJ2-7	.	.
TGTGCCACCAGCAGGAACACCGGGGAGCTGTTTTTT	CATSRNTGELFF	TRBV24-1	TRBJ2-2	.	.
TGTGCCAGCAGCCCCCTCGTTGGAGAGACCAATGAAAAACTGTTTTTT	CASSPLVGETNEKLFF	TRBV7-9	TRBJ1-4	.	.
TGCGCCAGCAGCTTGATCTCCGGGACAGGGGGTCGAGTGCAGTACTTC	CASSLISGTGGRVQYF	TRBV5-1	TRBJ2-7	TRBD1	once
TGTGCCAGCAGTGAAGGGGGACAGGGGTATAGGCAGTACTTC	CASSEGGQGYRQYF	TRBV6-1	TRBJ2-7	TRBD1	.
TGTGCCATCAGTGAGCCTCCAGGGACTAGCGGGGTCCCCTACAATGAGCAGTTCTTC	CAISEPPGTSGVPYNEQFF	TRBV10-3	TRBJ2-1	TRBD2	.
TGTGCCAGTAGTGCCCGGGACAGGGGGCTGTCCGAGCAGTACTTC	CASSARDRGLSEQYF	TRBV19	TRBJ2-7	TRBD1	.
TGTGCCAGCAGCAGGGACAGCCTAGGGCCCCAGCATTTT	CASSRDSLGPQHF	TRBV5-4	TRBJ1-5	TRBD1	few
TGTGCCAGCAGCCAGCACGTCGGGAGCGGGTCTTACGAGCAGTACTTC	CASSQHVGSGSYEQYF	TRBV16	TRBJ2-7	.	.
TGTGCCAGCAGCCAAGATGTCGCCGGGAGAGAGCAGTTCTTC	CASSQDVAGREQFF	TRBV3-1/TRBV3-2	TRBJ2-1	.	.
TGTGCCGTGAGGGGGACAAGGGGGCTGGACACTGAAGCTTTCTTT	CAVRGTRGLDTEAFF	TRBV6-5	TRBJ1-1	TRBD1	few
TGTGCCAGCAGCCAAGATATTAATCAGCCCCAGCATTTT	CASSQDINQPQHF	TRBV3-1/TRBV3-2	TRBJ1-5	.	.
TGTGCCAGCTCACCACTCCAGGTCCGAACTGAAGCTTTCTTT	CASSPLQVRTEAFF	TRBV18	TRBJ1-1	.	.
TGTGCCAGCAGAGAAGACAGGGGAAACAATCAGCCCCAGCATTTT	CASREDRGNNQPQHF	TRBV6-4	TRBJ1-5	TRBD1	.
TGTGCCAGCAGCGACCTTCGACAGGGGGCAACCTACGAGCAGTACTTC	CASSDLRQGATYEQYF	TRBV14	TRBJ2-7	TRBD1	.
TGTGCCAGCAGGGCGGGACCGGGTAATGAAAAACTGTTTTTT	CASRAGPGNEKLFF	TRBV2	TRBJ1-4	.	.
TGTGCCAGCAGCCAAGATCGCCCGGCACTAGGAAACACCATATATTTT	CASSQDRPALGNTIYF	TRBV3-1/TRBV3-2	TRBJ1-3	.	.
TGTGCCAGCAACTTGGGGACAGACCAGCCCCAGCATTTT	CASNLGTDQPQHF	TRBV5-6	TRBJ1-5	TRBD1	few
TGTGCCATCACGGAGACAGGGTCTCGTTCACCCCTCCACTTT	CAITETGSRSPLHF	TRBV10-3	TRBJ1-6	TRBD1	.
TGTGCCAGCAGTTCCGGGGGGGCGGGACACAATGAGCAGTTCTTC	CASSSGGAGHNEQFF	TRBV28	TRBJ2-1	TRBD2	.
TGTGCCAGCACCGAGGAGTTAACAGGGGTCCCTGAAGCTTTCTTT	CASTEELTGVPEAFF	TRBV2	TRBJ1-1	TRBD1	.
TGTGCCAGCAGCCAAGTTCCGGGGGGCTCCTACGAGCAGTACTTC	CASSQVPGGSYEQYF	TRBV3-1/TRBV3-2	TRBJ2-7	TRBD2	.
TGTGCCAGCAGTGAGATCCGGGGGGGACACACCGGGGAGCTGTTTTTT	CASSEIRGGHTGELFF	TRBV6-4	TRBJ2-2	TRBD2	.
TGTGCCAGCAGTTACGCGTATTTGGACAGCCGGAACACTGAAGCTTTCTTT	CASSYAYLDSRNTEAFF	TRBV6-2/TRBV6-3	TRBJ1-1	.	.
TGTGCCAGCAGCTCACCGGGACTGTCCCACTACGAGCAGTACTTC	CASSSPGLSHYEQYF	TRBV7-2	TRBJ2-7	.	.